The entry below gives a single T cell receptor (beta chain) sequence along with its context. Clones were read by immunoSEQ multiplex PCR, and TCRdb kept only the in-frame ones, dropping some. The data hold 250,000 or so clones, with 80% to 90% observed a single time. The data originate from a study of blood T cell repertoires in COVID-19. Study as a whole: PBMCs, B-cell-depleted T cells, or T cells provided the cDNA or gDNA that made up the material.

Germline V gene sequence: CDR1 MDHEN, CDR2 SYDVKM. The CDR3 is 12 residues long. The germline V and J ends were trimmed by 5 bases and 7 bases, with 8 bases remaining between them. The chain couples TRBV28 to TRBJ1-4; D call uncertain. Sequencing input: PBMCs or T cells enriched from blood (not recorded which). This TCR was recovered from a woman in her forties who had been exposed to COVID-19. In DNA, the CDR3 is TGTGCCAGCAGTGAGGAAGGTGAAAAACTGTTTTTT. The encoded protein is CASSEEGEKLFF.